This T cell receptor beta chain was identified during a study of post-analysis software for immune sequencing data. On the study more broadly: Multiple sclerosis in the patients followed relapsing-remitting, secondary progressive and progressive-relapsing courses. Study outcomes and limitations: Controls had lower frequencies than patients of about 5 TRBV segments, which included TRBV5-6, TRBV5-1 and TRBV20-1.

Incorporated into the TCR beta cDNA libraries were unique molecular identifiers, which served to reduce PCR and sequencing biases. TCRdb analysed the PCR reads with MiXCR anew, one entry per CDR3 protein. The sample has around 180,000 distinct CDR3 sequences; 30% are singletons. To note about this clonotype: Antigen unknown.

Germline lookup yields CDR1 SGHRS and CDR2 YFSETQ. The CDR3 covers 14 residues. Trimming took 3 bases from V and 7 from J; bases not matched to a gene: 9. The sequence derives from a girl aged 5-17 years with multiple sclerosis. The sequenced sample was blood. This rearrangement joins TRBV5-1 to TRBJ1-2, with 7 bases matching TRBD1. CDR3: CASSYGTGVGGYTF. CDR3 in DNA: TGCGCCAGCAGCTATGGTACAGGGGTTGGTGGCTACACCTTC.